The 4 T cell receptor beta chains below were found in one sample sequenced in a study of blood T cell repertoires in COVID-19. Repertoires were generated with immunoSEQ multiplex PCR, while TCRdb's copy carries only in-frame clones and drops some. The sample lists a few hundred thousand clones; roughly 80% were seen once. Source material: peripheral blood. The receptors stem from a woman older than 75 with acute or convalescent COVID-19.

The chain employs TRBV24-1 and TRBJ2-3; D not resolved. V was cut by 9 bases and J by 0 bases, with 9 bases left in between. The CDR3 loop spans 13 amino acids. Germline V lookup: CDR1 KGHDR, CDR2 SFDVKD. CDR3 nucleotides: TGTGCCACCTGTTCCTCTAGCACAGATACGCAGTATTTT. Residues: CATCSSSTDTQYF.

The rearrangement joins TRBV24-1 to TRBJ2-3; 9 nucleotides agree with TRBD2. This CDR3 is 15 amino acids long. V lost 5 bases and J lost 4; bases outside the gene matches: 6. Germline-derived CDR1 and CDR2 are KGHDR and SFDVKD. CDR3 sequence reads: CATSGLAGSADTQYF. For the CDR3, the DNA is TGTGCCACCAGTGGGCTAGCGGGATCTGCAGATACGCAGTATTTT.

The chain couples TRBV28 to TRBJ1-2; D is possibly TRBD1 (5 bases). CDR3 length equals 14 residues. Trimming removed 7 bases from V and 4 bases from J, with 16 bases in between. Germline CDR1 reads MDHEN; CDR2 reads SYDVKM. CDR3 DNA: TGTGCCAGCAAAGGGGCTCCCTCCAGCTATGGCTACACCTTC. Translated: CASKGAPSSYGYTF.

The genes are TRBV9 and TRBJ2-3; perhaps TRBD2 as D (7 bases). The germline V gene encodes CDR1 SGDLS and CDR2 YYNGEE. The CDR3 totals 14 residues. V lost 2 bases and J lost 6, with 13 bases in between. The CDR3 region is CASSVLRGGDTQYF. CDR3 coding DNA: TGTGCCAGCAGCGTCCTTAGGGGGGGGGATACGCAGTATTTT.